The 31 T cell receptor beta chains below all came from one sample that was sequenced in a study of shared clonotypes between healthy human individuals (dated by TCRdb to 2019 to 2021). CD8 naive samples consisted of CD45RO-negative cells that were positively selected for CCR7, yielding a CD45RA+CCR7+ population without TemRA cells. Library prep was done by the immunoSEQ multiplex PCR assay. Here the immuneACCESS table is served through TCRdb, limited to in-frame sequences with V and J called. Missing clones are a known gap in these copies; in checked studies unresolved V genes cover under half, and the rest lacks a known reason. The sample data list about 2 million clones, and about 95% of these were observed just once. The top ten clonotypes cover around 1.2% of the sample. The sequenced sample consisted of naive CD8+ T cells sorted from blood. The intended sense of this specimen's cell subset or site label: CD45RA+CCR7+. Receptors originate from a man between 18 and 35 years old in good health.

The chain joins TRBV5-6 to TRBJ2-7; 10 positions agree with TRBD1. The length of the CDR3 is 14 residues. Trimming took 4 bases from V and 6 from J; bases not matched to a gene: 7. Germline V CDR1 and CDR2: SGHDT, YYEEEE. This CDR3 reads CASSAGTGVGEQYF. The CDR3 nucleotides are TGTGCCAGCAGCGCGGGGACAGGGGTGGGCGAGCAGTACTTC.

With respect to this clone: In the same sample, other DNA sequences code for this CDR3. V gene TRBV11-2 combines with J gene TRBJ2-1; D possibly corresponds to TRBD2 (5 bases). V lost 1 base, J lost 7 bases, and 8 bases lay in between. The CDR3 is 13 residues long. Germline-derived CDR1 and CDR2 are SGHAT and FQNNGV. CDR3 loop: CASSLVLGNEQFF. The DNA of the CDR3 is TGTGCCAGCAGCTTAGTACTAGGAAATGAGCAGTTCTTC.

V gene TRBV9 combines with J gene TRBJ2-3; 7 bases are a match to TRBD2. The germline V gene has CDR1 SGDLS and CDR2 YYNGEE. V gave up 0 bases and J gave up 2 bases; unmatched junction bases: 9. The CDR3 consists of 17 residues. The CDR3 region has the DNA TGTGCCAGCAGCGTAGGCCCGTGGCGGGAGAACACAGATACGCAGTATTTT. It encodes CASSVGPWRENTDTQYF.

The chain joins TRBV7-8 to TRBJ2-1; 11 nucleotides line up with TRBD2. The ends lost 1 base at V and 2 bases at J; junction bases unmatched: 10. This CDR3 is 19 amino acids long. Germline V gene data show CDR1 as SGHVS and CDR2 as FQNEAQ. This CDR3 is CASSLGVSGRAPTYNEQFF. CDR3 coding DNA: TGTGCCAGCAGCTTAGGGGTTAGCGGGAGGGCCCCCACCTACAATGAGCAGTTCTTC.

This clone came up a few times. This chain joins TRBV7-9 and TRBJ2-7; D gene uncertain. The germline V and J ends were trimmed by 1 base and 7 bases, with 8 bases remaining between them. Germline values: CDR1 SEHNR, CDR2 FQNEAQ (reference sequence). The CDR3 length is 12 residues. The CDR3 DNA reads as TGTGCCAGCAGCTTAGAGAGACAAGAGCAGTACTTC. Translated: CASSLERQEQYF. Combining the CDR3 with reference TRBV7-9 and TRBJ2-7 gives the whole variable domain DTGVSQNPRHKITKRGQNVTFRCDPISEHNRLYWYRQTLGQGPEFLTYFQNEAQLEKSRLLSDRFSAERPKGSFSTLEIQRTEQGDSAMYLCASSLERQEQYFGPGTRLTVT.

This chain uses TRBV4-1 with TRBJ1-1; possibly TRBD1 for D (6 bases). CDR1 is MGHRA and CDR2 is YSYEKL in the germline V gene. The germline V and J ends were trimmed by 1 base and 1 base, with 10 bases remaining between them. The length of the CDR3 is 15 residues. CDR3 in amino acids: CASSQVGGQNTEAFF. DNA of the CDR3: TGCGCCAGCAGCCAAGTCGGGGGACAGAACACTGAAGCTTTCTTT.

This chain joins TRBV7-9 and TRBJ2-2; D is possibly TRBD1 (5 bases). Trimming removed 4 bases from V and 7 bases from J, with 13 bases in between. The CDR3 is 14 amino acids. The germline CDR1 and CDR2 sequences are SEHNR and FQNEAQ (reference sequence). CDR3 bases: TGTGCCAGCAGCTCTACCCTGGGGCACGGGGAGCTGTTTTTT. It translates to CASSSTLGHGELFF.

V usage is TRBV4-1 and J usage is TRBJ2-7; D tentatively reads TRBD1 or TRBD2 (6 bases each). This CDR3 spans 16 amino acids. Trimming pared 4 bases from V and 3 bases from J, leaving 19 bases between. Germline V gives CDR1 MGHRA, CDR2 YSYEKL. CDR3 bases: TGCGCCAGCAGCCCGGCCCGGGACACGGGAGTCTACGAGCAGTACTTC. Encoded protein: CASSPARDTGVYEQYF.

The sample holds a few counts of this clone. The V gene is TRBV11-2, the J gene TRBJ1-1, with D tentatively TRBD1 (5 bases). Per the germline V gene, CDR1 is SGHAT and CDR2 is FQNNGV. Trimming took off 11 bases at V and 0 bases at J, with 13 bases between the two ends. The CDR3 covers 13 residues. The DNA of the CDR3 is TGTGCCGGGGGGATTGGTGTGAACACTGAAGCTTTCTTT. Its protein is CAGGIGVNTEAFF.

This clone was detected only once. In the same sample, other DNA sequences code for this CDR3. This chain links TRBV6-5 with TRBJ2-7; no clear D. The CDR3 contains 11 residues. V lost 5 bases and J lost 3, with 5 bases in between. Germline V gene data show CDR1 as MNHEY and CDR2 as SVGAGI. The DNA for the CDR3 is TGTGCCAGCAGTGACGGCTACGAGCAGTACTTC. Translated: CASSDGYEQYF.

This chain uses TRBV7-6 with TRBJ2-7; D gene unclear. Germline V gene data show CDR1 as SGHVS and CDR2 as FNYEAQ. Trimming left V 5 bases short and J 6 bases short, with 17 bases between. This CDR3 is 14 amino acids long. As DNA, the CDR3 is TGTGCCAGCAGCCCGGACGCCGTGCTGGGCGAGCAGTACTTC. Translation: CASSPDAVLGEQYF.

Remarks on this clone: A read error may account for a junction end that differs from germline. The V gene is TRBV11-1, the J gene TRBJ2-1; 9 bases match TRBD1. The CDR3 covers 15 residues. Germline CDR1 is SGHAT and CDR2 is FQDESV (reference sequence). The DNA for the CDR3 is TGTGCCAGCACCTTATGGGGACAGGGATACAATGAGCAGTTCTTC. This codes for CASTLWGQGYNEQFF.

The V and J genes are TRBV6-5 and TRBJ2-3; weak D call: TRBD2 (6 bases). The CDR3 is made up of 13 amino acids. Between the trimmed V and J ends, which lost 5 bases and 12 bases, there was a span of 18 bases. Germline V lookup: CDR1 MNHEY, CDR2 SVGAGI. The CDR3 region is CASSPGVLRDQYF. The CDR3 DNA reads as TGTGCCAGCAGTCCGGGGGTCTTGCGGGACCAGTATTTT.

Points on this clone: The sample carries other DNA sequences with the same CDR3. The chain links TRBV27 to TRBJ2-3, with unresolved D. CDR3 length equals 14 residues. Germline CDR1 and CDR2: MNHEY and SMNVEV (reference sequence). Trimming left V 0 bases short and J 2 bases short, with 6 bases between. This CDR3 is CASSLSPDTDTQYF. CDR3 coding DNA: TGTGCCAGCAGTTTATCGCCGGACACAGATACGCAGTATTTT.

CDR3 protein: CASSQERVSGTDTQYF. CDR3 nucleotide sequence: TGTGCCAGCAGCCAAGAGAGGGTTTCGGGGACAGATACGCAGTATTTT. The chain employs TRBV4-2 and TRBJ2-3; a weak D match, TRBD2 (5 bases). The CDR3 length is 16 residues. The germline V gene encodes CDR1 LGHNA and CDR2 YNFKEQ. V was pared by 0 bases and J by 3 bases, with 13 bases between.

This chain links TRBV6-5 with TRBJ2-7; D unclear. CDR1 and CDR2 (germline): MNHEY, SVGAGI. The V end was cut by 3 bases, the J end by 2 bases, with 14 bases between. This CDR3 contains 15 residues. DNA for the CDR3: TGTGCCAGCAGTTATCTTGCGGAGTACCCCTACGAGCAGTACTTC. Translated: CASSYLAEYPYEQYF.

This chain uses TRBV2 with TRBJ2-7; 9 bases line up with TRBD1. This CDR3 is 13 amino acids long. Germline loops: CDR1 SNHLY, CDR2 FYNNEI. The V and J ends lost 11 bases and 1 base, in that order; junction bases with no gene match: 6. The CDR3 sequence is CAVRQGVSYEQYF. The DNA of the CDR3 is TGTGCCGTCAGACAGGGGGTGTCCTACGAGCAGTACTTC.

In nucleotides, the CDR3 is TGTGCCACCAGAGAGACTAGCGGTGAAGTAGAGACCCAGTACTTC. Its protein product is CATRETSGEVETQYF. The chain combines TRBV15 with TRBJ2-5, with TRBD2 identical over 9 bases. The CDR3 has 15 amino acids. Germline V gives CDR1 LNHNV, CDR2 YYDKDF (reference sequence). The V gene end was trimmed by 6 bases and the J gene end by 4 bases; junction bases not matched to a gene: 9.

The gene calls are TRBV11-1 and TRBJ1-1; the match to TRBD1 covers 8 bases. In germline, CDR1 is SGHAT, CDR2 FQDESV (reference sequence). The V gene end was trimmed by 3 bases and the J gene end by 5 bases; junction bases not matched to a gene: 5. CDR3 length: 14 residues. The CDR3 DNA is TGTGCCAGCAGCTTCCCACAGGGGGGTACTGAAGCTTTCTTT. Translated, it gives CASSFPQGGTEAFF.

The chain uses TRBV5-6 and TRBJ1-6; 7 positions agree with TRBD1. Germline CDR1 is SGHDT and CDR2 is YYEEEE. V trimming: 4 bases; J trimming: 8 bases; junction bases outside the gene matches: 9. CDR3 length: 15 residues. Written as DNA, the CDR3 is TGTGCCAGCAGCGACCCACAGGGGAAGGATTCACCCCTCCACTTT. It specifies CASSDPQGKDSPLHF. The full variable domain, in which reference TRBV5-6 and TRBJ1-6 provide the parts outside the CDR3, is DAGVTQSPTHLIKTRGQQVTLRCSPKSGHDTVSWYQQALGQGPQFIFQYYEEEERQRGNFPDRFSGHQFPNYSSELNVNALLLGDSALYLCASSDPQGKDSPLHFGNGTRLTVT.

As DNA, the CDR3 is TGTGCCAGCAGCTACATTGAAGGGACGGCTAACTATGGCTACACCTTC. Translated, it gives CASSYIEGTANYGYTF. The rearrangement uses TRBV5-8 and TRBJ1-2; perhaps TRBD1 as D (5 bases). Germline values: CDR1 SGHTS, CDR2 YDEGEE. Trimming took 3 bases from V and 0 from J, leaving 15 bases between them. The CDR3 has 16 amino acids.

The chain links TRBV27 to TRBJ2-3; 8 positions agree with TRBD2. Germline V gene sequence: CDR1 MNHEY, CDR2 SMNVEV (reference sequence). V lost 4 bases to trimming and J lost 5 bases; unmatched junction nucleotides: 8. The length of the CDR3 is 15 residues. The CDR3 sequence: CASSSSPGGGDTQYF. In nucleotides, the CDR3 is TGTGCCAGCAGTTCCTCACCCGGGGGGGGAGATACGCAGTATTTT.

A single count supports this clone. The V and J genes are TRBV29-1 and TRBJ1-2; 7 nucleotides align to TRBD1. V trimming: 4 bases; J trimming: 12 bases; junction bases outside the gene matches: 14. The CDR3 consists of 13 residues. Germline CDR1 and CDR2: SQVTM and ANQGSEA. CDR3 sequence: CSVVTGPLHGNTF. The CDR3 nucleotides read TGCAGCGTTGTGACAGGGCCTCTTCACGGAAACACCTTC.

This clone came up once. The chain has TRBV5-4 and TRBJ1-2; the match to TRBD1 covers 7 bases. The germline V gene has CDR1 SGHNT and CDR2 YYREEE (reference sequence). The CDR3 has 15 amino acids. The junction had 11 bases not matched to a gene; V was cut back by 3 bases and J by 6 bases. The CDR3: CASSYNQGGPHGYTF. The CDR3 region has the DNA TGTGCCAGCAGCTATAATCAGGGGGGCCCACATGGCTACACCTTC.

The rearrangement uses TRBV10-1 and TRBJ1-1; D ambiguous. This CDR3 has 15 residues. Germline-derived CDR1 and CDR2 are WNHNN and SYGVQD (reference sequence). Trimming removed 2 bases at V and 1 base at J, with 11 bases between. This chain's CDR3 is CASSETWGRNTEAFF. CDR3 nucleotides: TGCGCCAGCAGTGAGACCTGGGGAAGGAACACTGAAGCTTTCTTT.

In this sample, this clone turned up once. The gene calls are TRBV7-8 and TRBJ2-7, with a weak D call TRBD2 (5 bases). CDR3 length: 14 residues. Germline V gene sequence: CDR1 SGHVS, CDR2 FQNEAQ. Trimming took off 5 bases at V and 3 bases at J, with 14 bases between the two ends. CDR3 nucleotides: TGTGCCAGCAGCATCCTTGCTAGCTACTACGAGCAGTACTTC. It translates to CASSILASYYEQYF. The full variable domain, in which reference TRBV7-8 and TRBJ2-7 provide the parts outside the CDR3, is GAGVSQSPRYKVAKRGQDVALRCDPISGHVSLFWYQQALGQGPEFLTYFQNEAQLDKSGLPSDRFFAERPEGSVSTLKIQRTQQEDSAVYLCASSILASYYEQYFGPGTRLTVT.

V gene TRBV19 combines with J gene TRBJ2-1, with 11 bases fitting TRBD2. After removal of 7 bases from V and 3 bases from J, the junction contained 5 bases not matched to a gene. The CDR3 has 15 residues. Germline CDR1 reads LNHDA; CDR2 reads SQIVND (reference sequence). The CDR3, as DNA: TGTGCCAGTACCACGACTAGCGGGAACTACAATGAGCAGTTCTTC. Its translation: CASTTTSGNYNEQFF.

J is TRBJ2-7 and V is TRBV18; D tentatively fits TRBD1 or TRBD2 (5 bases each). The CDR3 length is 17 residues. Trimming shortened V by 0 bases and J by 6 bases, and 21 bases separated the two germline ends. Germline values: CDR1 KGHSH, CDR2 LQKENI. CDR3 protein: CASSPPRVPGKVGEQYF. DNA of the CDR3: TGTGCCAGCTCACCACCGAGGGTGCCAGGGAAGGTCGGCGAGCAGTACTTC.

This chain links TRBV6-6 with TRBJ2-3; no clear D. CDR1 is MNHNY and CDR2 is SVGAGI in the germline V gene (reference sequence). This CDR3 has 14 amino acids. V was clipped by 2 bases and J by 5 bases, with 11 bases between them. For the CDR3, the DNA is TGTGCCAGCAGTTACCTGGCGCCTGGAGATACGCAGTATTTT. It yields the protein CASSYLAPGDTQYF.

The V and J genes are TRBV13 and TRBJ1-6, with D perhaps TRBD1 (5 bases). CDR1 is PRHDT and CDR2 is FYEKMQ in the germline V gene (reference sequence). Deletions cut 0 bases from V and 3 bases from J, with 6 bases between. CDR3 size: 15 residues. CDR3: CASSLGQDYNSPLHF. The CDR3 nucleotides are TGTGCCAGCAGCTTAGGACAGGACTATAATTCACCCCTCCACTTT.

V is TRBV6-1 and J is TRBJ1-1; D remains ambiguous. V was pared by 2 bases and J by 8 bases, with 15 bases between. This CDR3 has 14 residues. Germline V gene lookup returns CDR1 MNHNS and CDR2 SASEGT. CDR3 amino acids: CASSESDGREEAFF. The CDR3 DNA sequence: TGTGCCAGCAGTGAATCCGATGGGAGGGAAGAAGCTTTCTTT.